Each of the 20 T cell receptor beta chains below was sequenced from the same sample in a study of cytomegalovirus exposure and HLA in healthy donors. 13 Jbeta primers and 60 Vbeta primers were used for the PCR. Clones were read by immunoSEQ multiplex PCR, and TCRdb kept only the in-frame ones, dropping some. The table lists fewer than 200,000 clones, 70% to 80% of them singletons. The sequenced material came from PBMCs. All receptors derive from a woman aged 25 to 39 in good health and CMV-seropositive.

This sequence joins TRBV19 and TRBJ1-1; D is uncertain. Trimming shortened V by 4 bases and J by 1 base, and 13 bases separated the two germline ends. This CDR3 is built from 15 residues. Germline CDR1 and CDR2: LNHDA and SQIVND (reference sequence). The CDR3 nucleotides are TGTGCCAGTAGTACGGGGAAGGCTCAGAACACTGAAGCTTTCTTT. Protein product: CASSTGKAQNTEAFF.

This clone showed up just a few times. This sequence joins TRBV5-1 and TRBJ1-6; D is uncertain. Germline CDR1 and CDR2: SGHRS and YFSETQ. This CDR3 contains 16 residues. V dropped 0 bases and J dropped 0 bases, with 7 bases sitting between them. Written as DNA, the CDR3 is TGCGCCAGCAGCTTGGTGGGCCCCTCCTATAATTCACCCCTCCACTTT. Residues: CASSLVGPSYNSPLHF. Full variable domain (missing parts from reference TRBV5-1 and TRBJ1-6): KAGVTQTPRYLIKTRGQQVTLSCSPISGHRSVSWYQQTPGQGLQFLFEYFSETQRNKGNFPGRFSGRQFSNSRSEMNVSTLELGDSALYLCASSLVGPSYNSPLHFGNGTRLTVT.

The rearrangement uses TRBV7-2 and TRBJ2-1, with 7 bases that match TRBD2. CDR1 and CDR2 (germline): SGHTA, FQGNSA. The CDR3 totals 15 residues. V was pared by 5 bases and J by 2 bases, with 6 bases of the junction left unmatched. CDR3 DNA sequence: TGTGCCAGCAGCATAAGCGGGACTCCCTACAATGAGCAGTTCTTC. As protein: CASSISGTPYNEQFF.

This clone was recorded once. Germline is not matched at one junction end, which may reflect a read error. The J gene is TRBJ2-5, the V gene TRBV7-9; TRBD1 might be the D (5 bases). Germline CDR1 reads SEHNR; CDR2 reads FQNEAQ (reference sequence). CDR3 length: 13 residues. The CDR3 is CSSSLVGEETQYF. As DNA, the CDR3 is TGTTCCAGCAGCTTGGTAGGGGAAGAGACCCAGTACTTC.

In DNA form, the CDR3 reads TGTGCCAGCAGTGATTGGGAGTACACTGAAGCTTTCTTT. It translates to CASSDWEYTEAFF. The chain has TRBV6-1 and TRBJ1-1; D is unclear. Trimming removed 3 bases at V and 3 bases at J, with 8 bases between. This CDR3 contains 13 residues. Germline values: CDR1 MNHNS, CDR2 SASEGT.

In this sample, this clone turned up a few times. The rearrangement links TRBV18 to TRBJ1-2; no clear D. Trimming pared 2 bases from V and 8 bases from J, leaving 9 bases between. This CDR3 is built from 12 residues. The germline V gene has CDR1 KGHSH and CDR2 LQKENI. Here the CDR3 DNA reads TGTGCCAGCTCACCAAAGGCGGGCGGCTACACCTTC. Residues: CASSPKAGGYTF.

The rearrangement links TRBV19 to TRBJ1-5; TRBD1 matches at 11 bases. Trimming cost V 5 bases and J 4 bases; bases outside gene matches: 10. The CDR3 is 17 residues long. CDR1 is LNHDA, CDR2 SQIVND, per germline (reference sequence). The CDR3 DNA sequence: TGTGCCAGTAGTTCCCGGACAGGGGGCAAGGGGAATCAGCCCCAGCATTTT. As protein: CASSSRTGGKGNQPQHF.

CDR3 bases: TGTGCCAGCAGCTTTCTCACTAGCGGGAGGGGGGCCTACAATGAGCAGTTCTTC. This sequence encodes CASSFLTSGRGAYNEQFF. The chain links TRBV7-8 to TRBJ2-1, with TRBD2 identical over 13 bases. CDR1 SGHVS and CDR2 FQNEAQ come from the germline V gene. There are 18 residues in the CDR3. V lost 3 bases and J lost 2; bases outside the gene matches: 7.

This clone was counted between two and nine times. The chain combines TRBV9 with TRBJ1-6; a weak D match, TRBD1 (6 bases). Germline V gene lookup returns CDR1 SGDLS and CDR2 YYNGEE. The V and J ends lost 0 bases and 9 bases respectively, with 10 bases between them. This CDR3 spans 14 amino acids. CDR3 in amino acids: CASSVGQGGSPLHF. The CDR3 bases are TGTGCCAGCAGCGTAGGGCAAGGGGGTTCACCCCTCCACTTT. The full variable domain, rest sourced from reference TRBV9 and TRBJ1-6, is DSGVTQTPKHLITATGQRVTLRCSPRSGDLSVYWYQQSLDQGLQFLIQYYNGEERAKGNILERFSAQQFPDLHSELNLSSLELGDSALYFCASSVGQGGSPLHFGNGTRLTVT.

The CDR3 loop reads CASSSTPNEQFF. In nucleotides, the CDR3 is TGTGCCAGCAGCTCTACCCCCAATGAGCAGTTCTTC. The chain links TRBV7-3 to TRBJ2-1; D is ambiguous. The CDR3 sequence is 12 residues long. V was shortened by 4 bases and J by 6 bases, with 7 bases between the two germline ends. Germline lookup yields CDR1 SGHTA and CDR2 FQGTGA.

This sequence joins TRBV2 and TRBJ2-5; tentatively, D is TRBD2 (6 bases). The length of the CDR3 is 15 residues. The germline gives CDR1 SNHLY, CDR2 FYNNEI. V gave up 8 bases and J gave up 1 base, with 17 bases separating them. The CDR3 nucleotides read TGTGCCAGCTGTTGGCTAGCCGGGAGCCAAGAGACCCAGTACTTC. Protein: CASCWLAGSQETQYF.

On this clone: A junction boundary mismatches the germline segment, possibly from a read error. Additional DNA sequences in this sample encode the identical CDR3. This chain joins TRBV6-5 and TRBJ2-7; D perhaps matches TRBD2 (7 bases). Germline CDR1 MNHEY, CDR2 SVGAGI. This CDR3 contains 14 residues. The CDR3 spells CASSYRGAGYEQYF. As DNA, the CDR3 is TGTGCCAGCAGTTACCGGGGGGCCGGCTACGAGCAGTACTTT.

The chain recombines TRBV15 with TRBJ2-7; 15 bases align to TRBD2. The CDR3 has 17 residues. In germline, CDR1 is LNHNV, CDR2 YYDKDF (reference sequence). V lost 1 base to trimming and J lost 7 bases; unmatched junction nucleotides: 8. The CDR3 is CATSRGPGLAGGWEQYF. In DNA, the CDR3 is TGTGCCACCAGCAGAGGGCCGGGACTAGCGGGAGGATGGGAGCAGTACTTC.

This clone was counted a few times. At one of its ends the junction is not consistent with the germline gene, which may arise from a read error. In DNA, the CDR3 is TGTGCCAGCAGCATAGGGACAGGCTACACCTACGAGCAGTACTTC. Translation: CASSIGTGYTYEQYF. This rearrangement joins TRBV13 to TRBJ2-7, with 8 bases identical to TRBD1. The CDR3 covers 15 residues. Germline V gene sequence: CDR1 PRHDT, CDR2 FYEKMQ (reference sequence). Full variable domain (missing parts from reference TRBV13 and TRBJ2-7): AAGVIQSPRHLIKEKRETATLKCYPIPRHDTVYWYQQGPGQDPQFLISFYEKMQSDKGSIPDRFSAQQFSDYHSELNMSSLELGDSALYFCASSIGTGYTYEQYFGPGTRLTVT.

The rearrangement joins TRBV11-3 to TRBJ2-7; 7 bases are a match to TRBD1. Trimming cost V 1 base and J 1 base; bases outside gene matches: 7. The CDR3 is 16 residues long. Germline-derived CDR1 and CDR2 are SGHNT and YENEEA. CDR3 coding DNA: TGTGCCAGCAGCTTAGTTCATGAGGGGGCATCCTACGAGCAGTACTTC. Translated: CASSLVHEGASYEQYF. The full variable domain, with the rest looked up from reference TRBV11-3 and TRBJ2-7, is EAGVVQSPRYKIIEKKQPVAFWCNPISGHNTLYWYLQNLGQGPELLIRYENEEAVDDSQLPKDRFSAERLKGVDSTLKIQPAELGDSAVYLCASSLVHEGASYEQYFGPGTRLTVT.

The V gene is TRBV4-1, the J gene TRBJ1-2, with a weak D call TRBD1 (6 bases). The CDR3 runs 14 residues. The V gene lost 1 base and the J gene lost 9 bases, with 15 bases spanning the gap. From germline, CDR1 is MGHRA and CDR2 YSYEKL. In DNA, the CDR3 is TGCGCCAGCAGCCAAGGACAGGCTGAGCCTAGCTACACCTTC. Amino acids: CASSQGQAEPSYTF.

Written as DNA, the CDR3 is TGTGCCAGCAGTATTAGCAGGGTCACCTACGAGCAGTACTTC. Translation gives CASSISRVTYEQYF. The V gene is TRBV6-5, the J gene TRBJ2-7; D possibly corresponds to TRBD1 (5 bases). Looked up from germline, CDR1 is MNHEY and CDR2 is SVGAGI. Trimming took 5 bases from V and 2 from J, leaving 13 bases between them. There are 14 residues in the CDR3.

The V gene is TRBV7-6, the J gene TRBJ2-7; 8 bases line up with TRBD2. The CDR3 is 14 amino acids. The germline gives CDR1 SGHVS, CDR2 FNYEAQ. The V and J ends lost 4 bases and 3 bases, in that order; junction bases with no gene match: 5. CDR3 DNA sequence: TGTGCCAGCAGCTCCTCGGGACTAGTCTACGAGCAGTACTTC. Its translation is CASSSSGLVYEQYF.

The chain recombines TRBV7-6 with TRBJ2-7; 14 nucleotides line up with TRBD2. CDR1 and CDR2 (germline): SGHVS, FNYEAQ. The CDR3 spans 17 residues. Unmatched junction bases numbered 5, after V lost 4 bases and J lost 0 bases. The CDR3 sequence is CASSSGLAGALSYEQYF. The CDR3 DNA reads TGTGCCAGCAGCTCGGGACTAGCGGGGGCCCTCTCCTACGAGCAGTACTTC.

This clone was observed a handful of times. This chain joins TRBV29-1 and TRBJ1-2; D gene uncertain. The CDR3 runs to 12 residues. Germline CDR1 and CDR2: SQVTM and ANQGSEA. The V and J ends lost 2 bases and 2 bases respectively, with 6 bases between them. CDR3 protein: CSVETVNYGYTF. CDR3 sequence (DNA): TGCAGCGTTGAAACGGTAAACTATGGCTACACCTTC.